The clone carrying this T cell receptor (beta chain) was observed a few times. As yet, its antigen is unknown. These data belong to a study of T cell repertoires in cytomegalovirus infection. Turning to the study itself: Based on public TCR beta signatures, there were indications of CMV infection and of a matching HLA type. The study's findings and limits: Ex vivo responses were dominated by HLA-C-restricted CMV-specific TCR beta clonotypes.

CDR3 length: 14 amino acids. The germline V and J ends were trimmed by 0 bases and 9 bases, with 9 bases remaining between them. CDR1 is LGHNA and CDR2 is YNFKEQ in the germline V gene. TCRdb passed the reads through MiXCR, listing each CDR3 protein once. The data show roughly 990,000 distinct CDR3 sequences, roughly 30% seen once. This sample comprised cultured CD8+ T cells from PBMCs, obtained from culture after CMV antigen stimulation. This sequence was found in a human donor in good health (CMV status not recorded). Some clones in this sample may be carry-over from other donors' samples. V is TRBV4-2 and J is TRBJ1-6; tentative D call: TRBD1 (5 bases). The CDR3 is CASSQDRALSPLHF. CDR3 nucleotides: TGTGCCAGCAGCCAAGACAGGGCCCTTTCACCCCTCCACTTT.